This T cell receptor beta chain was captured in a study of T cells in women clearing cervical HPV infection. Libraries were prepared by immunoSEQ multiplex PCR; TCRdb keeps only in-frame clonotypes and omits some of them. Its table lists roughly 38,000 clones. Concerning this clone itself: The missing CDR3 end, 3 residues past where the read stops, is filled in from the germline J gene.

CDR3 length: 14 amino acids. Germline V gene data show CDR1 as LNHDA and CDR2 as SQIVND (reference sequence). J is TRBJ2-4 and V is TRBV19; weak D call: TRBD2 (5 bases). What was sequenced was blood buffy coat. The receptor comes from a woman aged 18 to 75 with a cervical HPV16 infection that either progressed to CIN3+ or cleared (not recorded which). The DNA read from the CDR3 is TGTGCCAGTAGTATAGAGCTAGCTTGGGAGACT. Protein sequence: CASSIELAWET. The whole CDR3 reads CASSIELAWETQYF.